This TCR beta chain was captured by sequencing in a study of cytomegalovirus exposure and HLA in healthy donors. From germline, CDR1 is SEHNR and CDR2 FQNEAQ (reference sequence). The CDR3 has 15 amino acids. The trim removed 5 bases at V and 4 bases at J, leaving 6 bases unmatched. PCR amplification relied on 60 Vbeta primers (plus 13 Jbeta primers). Method: immunoSEQ multiplex PCR; TCRdb's copy keeps in-frame clones and lacks some. The table lists about 160,000 clones, roughly 80% of them singletons. About this clone itself: Its specificity is not known.

Regarding the study as a whole: Some segments of the V type, notably TRBV6-2 and TRBV6-3, were excluded as indistinguishable. A later analysis appeared to link common viral pathogens to several of the most significant clusters. Within a later analysis, the majority of CMV-associated TCR beta chains appeared HLA-restricted.

The chain couples TRBV7-9 to TRBJ2-1; 9 bases match TRBD2. The receptor's source is a man in his fifties or sixties in good health and CMV-seropositive. The sample comprised PBMCs. CDR3 protein: CASSPGLALYNEQFF. The CDR3 coding sequence is TGTGCCAGCAGCCCCGGACTAGCGCTATACAATGAGCAGTTCTTC.